This TCR beta chain appears in the sequencing data of a study of regulatory T cells in long-lasting Graves disease. Building the TCR beta libraries relied on iRepertoire HTBI primers, and CDR3 regions underwent Arm-PCR. As handled by the study authors: Identification yielded around 64 TRBV and around 15 TRBJ segments across samples. MiXCR was run by TCRdb on the multiplex PCR reads, yielding one entry per CDR3 protein. TCRdb's processing, not the study's, gives the V and J calls here. The profile covers some 340,000 distinct CDR3 sequences, with around 23% appearing a single time and about 29% taken by the ten largest. A few counts support this clonotype. This sample's time point: persistent/refractory GD, antithyroid drugs over 5 years with positive TRAb. PBMC-derived RNA was used for the TCR library. The V segment lost 5 bases and the J segment 4 bases; nucleotides outside the gene matches: 7. From germline, CDR1 is SEHNR and CDR2 FQNEAQ (reference sequence). The CDR3 extends over 14 amino acids.

The sample was peripheral blood mononuclear cells (PBMCs), taken when the disease was refractory, from a patient treated with antithyroid drugs. J is TRBJ1-1 and V is TRBV7-9; TRBD1 aligns across 7 bases. The clonotype was recovered from a woman in her thirties or forties with Graves disease. DNA of the CDR3: TGTGCCAGCAGCGGCCGAGACAGGGCCACTGAAGCTTTCTTT. Its protein is CASSGRDRATEAFF.